This T cell receptor (beta chain) was found in a study of blood T cell repertoires in COVID-19. V lost 4 bases, J lost 0 bases, and 14 bases lay in between. Germline V gene sequence: CDR1 SGHNT, CDR2 YYREEE (reference sequence). The CDR3 covers 16 residues. As processed by the authors: Reference gene primer amplification yielded estimated nucleated cell counts. The table came from immunoSEQ multiplex PCR; TCRdb's copy has only in-frame clones and leaves some out. That table furnishes V, J and clone size, whereas the DNA furnished D and trimming. The table has roughly 180,000 clones, roughly 80% seen once; the top ten hold about 18%.

The sequencing sample was made of peripheral blood. This clonotype was sampled from a man aged 60 to 75 with active or convalescent COVID-19. The chain links TRBV5-4 to TRBJ2-1, with a tentative D call TRBD1 (6 bases). The CDR3 DNA is TGTGCCAGCAGCAGGGGGAGAACTAGCTCCTACAATGAGCAGTTCTTC. Its protein product is CASSRGRTSSYNEQFF.